The rows below give T cell receptor beta chains drawn from one sample of a study of shared clonotypes between healthy human individuals. Sequenced by immunoSEQ multiplex PCR; TCRdb stores in-frame clones only, minus some. The repertoire consists of millions of clones, with about 92% occurring once and the leading ten covering 0.13% to 0.15%. The sequencing sample was made of naive CD4+ T cells sorted from blood. The receptors were sampled from a man younger than 35 in good health. Each CDR3 is given with its conserved first and last residue. The D gene is left open where the match is weak. Not every row has a clone size; where given, it reads once, few, many or a size class.

TRBJ1-4	TRBV9	NA	16	NA	CASSVGWELGGEKLFF	TGTGCCAGCAGCGTCGGGTGGGAACTCGGAGGTGAAAAACTGTTTTTT
TRBJ2-7	TRBV12-5	TRBD1	14	NA	CASARIGTDYEQYF	TGTGCTAGTGCCAGAATCGGGACAGATTACGAGCAGTACTTC
TRBJ2-3	TRBV12-5	TRBD1	15	NA	CASGQGQGYTDTQYF	TGTGCTAGTGGTCAAGGACAGGGATACACAGATACGCAGTATTTT
TRBJ2-5	TRBV5-4	NA	13	NA	CASSLEAQGTQYF	TGTGCCAGCAGCTTGGAGGCCCAGGGGACCCAGTACTTC
TRBJ2-7	TRBV27	TRBD1	16	NA	CASSLRVGQGIYEQYF	TGTGCCAGCAGTTTAAGAGTCGGACAGGGCATTTACGAGCAGTACTTC
TRBJ1-6	TRBV5-1	NA	15	NA	CASSLAVGEYSPLHF	TGCGCCAGCAGCTTGGCCGTAGGGGAATACTCACCCCTCCACTTT
TRBJ1-6	TRBV9	NA	15	NA	CASSVAQGTNSPLHF	TGTGCCAGCAGCGTAGCTCAGGGTACTAATTCACCCCTCCACTTT
TRBJ2-7	TRBV19	NA	13	NA	CASSTQGGAEQYF	TGTGCCAGTAGTACCCAGGGGGGCGCCGAGCAGTACTTC
TRBJ2-5	TRBV5-1	TRBD2	16	NA	CASSLELAGAGETQYF	TGCGCCAGCAGCTTGGAACTAGCGGGAGCGGGGGAGACCCAGTACTTC
TRBJ1-2	TRBV19	NA	18	NA	CASSIWATELGLNYGYTF	TGTGCCAGTAGTATTTGGGCCACCGAGTTGGGCCTCAACTATGGCTACACCTTC
TRBJ1-6	TRBV12-5	NA	15	once	CASALDQTLNSPLHF	TGTGCTAGTGCTTTAGATCAGACACTTAATTCACCCCTCCACTTT
TRBJ2-5	TRBV5-1	NA	16	NA	CASSLGPRGGQETQYF	TGCGCCAGCAGCTTGGGGCCACGAGGGGGTCAAGAGACCCAGTACTTC
TRBJ2-7	TRBV29-1	NA	14	NA	CSVSRSGFPGEQYF	TGCAGCGTATCTCGGAGCGGGTTCCCTGGCGAGCAGTACTTC
TRBJ1-2	TRBV25-1	NA	13	NA	CASSSGQFYGYTF	TGTGCCAGCAGCTCCGGACAGTTCTATGGCTACACCTTC
TRBJ1-6	TRBV5-1	TRBD1	13	few	CASSLQGDSPLHF	TGCGCCAGCAGCTTACAGGGGGATTCACCCCTCCACTTT
TRBJ1-1	TRBV7-8	NA	16	NA	CASSLRVRATNTEAFF	TGTGCCAGCAGCTTACGGGTTCGCGCGACCAACACTGAAGCTTTCTTT
TRBJ2-7	TRBV7-3	NA	14	NA	CASSSGSHTGEQYF	TGTGCCAGCAGTTCCGGGTCCCACACCGGCGAGCAGTACTTC
TRBJ2-7	TRBV27	NA	16	once	CASSLSRTVRGSEQYF	TGTGCCAGCAGTTTATCGAGGACGGTTCGCGGGTCCGAGCAGTACTTC
TRBJ2-5	TRBV2	NA	15	NA	CASSEEGVNRETQYF	TGTGCCAGCAGTGAAGAGGGGGTAAATAGGGAGACCCAGTACTTC
TRBJ1-2	TRBV29-1	TRBD1	13	NA	CSAPGQGDYGYTF	TGCAGCGCGCCGGGACAGGGGGACTATGGCTACACCTTC
TRBJ2-1	TRBV6-5	NA	12	NA	CATGPTYNEQFF	TGTGCCACAGGGCCAACCTACAATGAGCAGTTCTTC
TRBJ2-3	TRBV2	NA	14	NA	CASSIAASTDTQYF	TGTGCCAGCAGTATAGCGGCTAGCACAGATACGCAGTATTTT
TRBJ2-2	TRBV5-1	TRBD2	16	NA	CASNHGGLAITGELFF	TGCGCCAGCAACCATGGGGGACTAGCGATAACCGGGGAGCTGTTTTTT
TRBJ1-4	TRBV7-8	TRBD1	15	NA	CASSLRGTESEKLFF	TGTGCCAGCAGCCTACGCGGGACAGAGAGTGAAAAACTGTTTTTT
TRBJ2-1	TRBV6-1	TRBD2	14	NA	CASSERGGYNEQFF	TGTGCCAGCAGTGAACGGGGGGGCTACAATGAGCAGTTCTTC
TRBJ2-3	TRBV11-2	TRBD2	16	NA	CASSTQTSGGTDTQYF	TGTGCCAGCAGCACTCAGACTAGCGGGGGAACAGATACGCAGTATTTT
TRBJ1-1	TRBV18	TRBD1	14	few	CASSPGQGSTEAFF	TGTGCCAGCTCACCGGGACAGGGTAGCACTGAAGCTTTCTTT
TRBJ1-1	TRBV6-4	NA	14	once	CARTSPGLDTEAFF	TGTGCCAGGACAAGCCCAGGGTTAGACACTGAAGCTTTCTTT
TRBJ2-7	TRBV4-1	TRBD1	16	NA	CASSGPGTGLLHEQYF	TGCGCCAGCAGCGGACCCGGGACAGGGCTCTTACACGAGCAGTACTTC
TRBJ2-7	TRBV21-1	NA	15	NA	CASSSGTSGTHEQYF	TGTGCCAGCAGCTCTGGGACTAGCGGGACTCACGAGCAGTACTTC
TRBJ1-6	TRBV28	TRBD1	17	NA	CASSLVGTGSFNSPLHF	TGTGCCAGCAGTTTAGTAGGGACAGGGAGCTTTAATTCACCCCTCCACTTT
TRBJ1-1	TRBV28	NA	15	NA	CASSFPNGLNTEAFF	TGTGCCAGCAGTTTCCCTAACGGTCTGAACACTGAAGCTTTCTTT
TRBJ1-1	TRBV4-1	NA	15	NA	CASSHLVGLNTEAFF	TGCGCCAGCAGCCATCTCGTGGGATTGAACACTGAAGCTTTCTTT
TRBJ1-2	TRBV28	NA	12	NA	CASSLASYGYTF	TGTGCCAGCAGTTTAGCCAGTTATGGCTACACCTTC
TRBJ1-3	TRBV19	NA	15	NA	CASCPNAGAGNTIYF	TGTGCCAGTTGCCCGAATGCAGGGGCTGGAAACACCATATATTTT
TRBJ2-7	TRBV30	NA	14	NA	CAWSVRSLNREQYF	TGTGCCTGGAGTGTGAGGTCCTTAAATCGCGAGCAGTACTTC
TRBJ1-2	TRBV9	NA	16	NA	CASSVDLFLTVAGYTF	TGTGCCAGCAGCGTAGACTTGTTCCTGACAGTCGCTGGCTACACCTTC
TRBJ1-5	TRBV7-8	TRBD1	16	NA	CASSLATGTGGQPQHF	TGTGCCAGCAGCTTAGCGACGGGGACAGGGGGTCAGCCCCAGCATTTT
TRBJ2-7	TRBV13	NA	12	once	CASSLVSYEQYF	TGTGCCAGCAGCTTAGTTTCCTACGAGCAGTACTTC
TRBJ1-1	TRBV10-3	TRBD1	14	few	CAIRAGTENTEAFF	TGTGCCATCAGGGCCGGGACAGAGAACACTGAAGCTTTCTTT
TRBJ2-5	TRBV5-5	NA	13	NA	CASSLGGLETQYF	TGTGCCAGCAGCTTGGGTGGGCTGGAGACCCAGTACTTC
TRBJ1-2	TRBV7-8	TRBD1	15	NA	CASSSWTGGSYGYTF	TGTGCCAGCAGCTCCTGGACAGGGGGCTCTTATGGCTACACCTTC
TRBJ1-3	TRBV7-9	TRBD1	15	NA	CASSWDRVSGNTIYF	TGTGCCAGCAGCTGGGACAGGGTTTCTGGAAACACCATATATTTT
TRBJ1-1	TRBV7-2	NA	13	NA	CASSFRGLSEAFF	TGTGCCAGCAGCTTCCGGGGGCTAAGTGAAGCTTTCTTT